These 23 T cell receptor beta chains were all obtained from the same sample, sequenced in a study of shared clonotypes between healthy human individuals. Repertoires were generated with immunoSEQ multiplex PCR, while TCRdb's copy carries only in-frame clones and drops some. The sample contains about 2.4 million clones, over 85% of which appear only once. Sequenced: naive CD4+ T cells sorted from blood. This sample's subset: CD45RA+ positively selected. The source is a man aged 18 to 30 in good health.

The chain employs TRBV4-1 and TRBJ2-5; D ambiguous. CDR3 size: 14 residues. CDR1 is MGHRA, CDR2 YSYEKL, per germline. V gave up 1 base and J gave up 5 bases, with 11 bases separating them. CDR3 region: CASSQGLGLETQYF. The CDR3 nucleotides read TGCGCCAGCAGCCAAGGACTGGGGTTGGAGACCCAGTACTTC.

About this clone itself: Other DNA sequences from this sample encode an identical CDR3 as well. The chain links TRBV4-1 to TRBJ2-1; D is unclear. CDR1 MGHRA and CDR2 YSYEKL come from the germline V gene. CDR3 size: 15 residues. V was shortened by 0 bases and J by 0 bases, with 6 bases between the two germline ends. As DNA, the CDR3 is TGCGCCAGCAGCCAAGAATCCAGCTCCTACAATGAGCAGTTCTTC. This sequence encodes CASSQESSSYNEQFF.

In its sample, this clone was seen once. The CDR3 sequence: CASRPGTGQNTEAFF. CDR3 coding DNA: TGTGCCAGCAGACCGGGGACAGGGCAGAACACTGAAGCTTTCTTT. The V gene is TRBV6-5, the J gene TRBJ1-1; 9 nucleotides align to TRBD1. CDR3 length equals 15 residues. V dropped 6 bases and J dropped 1; count of bases not matched to a gene: 6. The germline V gene encodes CDR1 MNHEY and CDR2 SVGAGI.

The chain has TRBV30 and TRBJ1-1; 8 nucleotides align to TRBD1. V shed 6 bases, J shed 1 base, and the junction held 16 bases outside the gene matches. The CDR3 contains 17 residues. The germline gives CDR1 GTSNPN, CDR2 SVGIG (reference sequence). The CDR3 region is CACHKGGSQGANTEAFF. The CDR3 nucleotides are TGTGCCTGCCATAAGGGGGGCTCGCAGGGGGCGAACACTGAAGCTTTCTTT. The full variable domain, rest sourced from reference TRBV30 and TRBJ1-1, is SQTIHQWPATLVQPVGSPLSLECTVEGTSNPNLYWYRQAAGRGLQLLFYSVGIGQISSEVPQNLSASRPQDRQFILSSKKLLLSDSGFYLCACHKGGSQGANTEAFFGQGTRLTVV.

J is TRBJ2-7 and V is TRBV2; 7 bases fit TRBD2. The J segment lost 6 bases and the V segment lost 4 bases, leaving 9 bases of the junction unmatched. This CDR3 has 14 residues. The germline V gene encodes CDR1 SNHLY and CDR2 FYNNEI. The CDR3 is CASSANQGGGEQYF. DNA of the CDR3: TGTGCCAGCAGTGCAAATCAGGGCGGGGGCGAGCAGTACTTC.

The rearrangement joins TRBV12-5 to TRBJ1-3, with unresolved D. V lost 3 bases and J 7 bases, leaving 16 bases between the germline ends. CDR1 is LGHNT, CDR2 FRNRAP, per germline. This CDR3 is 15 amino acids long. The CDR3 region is CASGFKAPSGNTIYF. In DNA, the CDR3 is TGTGCTAGTGGTTTTAAGGCGCCCTCGGGGAACACCATATATTTT.

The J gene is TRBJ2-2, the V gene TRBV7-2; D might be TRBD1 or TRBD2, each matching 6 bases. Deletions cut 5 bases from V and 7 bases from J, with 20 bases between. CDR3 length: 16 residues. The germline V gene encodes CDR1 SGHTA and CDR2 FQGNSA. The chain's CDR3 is CASSGQLGGSGGELFF. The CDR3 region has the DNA TGTGCCAGCAGCGGTCAGTTGGGGGGCTCGGGCGGGGAGCTGTTTTTT.

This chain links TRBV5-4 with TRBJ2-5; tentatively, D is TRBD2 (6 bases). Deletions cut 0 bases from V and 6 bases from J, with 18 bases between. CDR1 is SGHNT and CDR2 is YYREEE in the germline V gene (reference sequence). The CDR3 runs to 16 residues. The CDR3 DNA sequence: TGTGCCAGCAGCTTGGGAGGAGGGGACTCGGGGAAGACCCAGTACTTC. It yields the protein CASSLGGGDSGKTQYF.

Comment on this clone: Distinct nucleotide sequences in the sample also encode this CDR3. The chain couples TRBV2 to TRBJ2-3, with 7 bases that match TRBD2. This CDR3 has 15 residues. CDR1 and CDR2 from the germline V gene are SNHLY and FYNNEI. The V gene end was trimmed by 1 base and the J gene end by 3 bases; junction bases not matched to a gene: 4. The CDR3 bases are TGTGCCAGCAGTGAAGGCGCCGGGAGGACAGATACGCAGTATTTT. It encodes CASSEGAGRTDTQYF.

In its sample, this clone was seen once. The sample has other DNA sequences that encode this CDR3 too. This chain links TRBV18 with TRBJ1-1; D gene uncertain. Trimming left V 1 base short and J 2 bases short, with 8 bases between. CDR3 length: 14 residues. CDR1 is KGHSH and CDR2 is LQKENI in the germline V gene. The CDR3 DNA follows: TGTGCCAGCTCACCACTAGCAGGTAACACTGAAGCTTTCTTT. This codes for CASSPLAGNTEAFF.

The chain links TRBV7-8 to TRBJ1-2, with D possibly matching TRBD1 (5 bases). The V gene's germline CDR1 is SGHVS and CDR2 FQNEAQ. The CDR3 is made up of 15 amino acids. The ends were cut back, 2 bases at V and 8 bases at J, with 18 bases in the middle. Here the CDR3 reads CASSLNDPRVHGYTF. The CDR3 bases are TGTGCCAGCAGCTTAAACGACCCCAGGGTTCACGGCTACACCTTC.

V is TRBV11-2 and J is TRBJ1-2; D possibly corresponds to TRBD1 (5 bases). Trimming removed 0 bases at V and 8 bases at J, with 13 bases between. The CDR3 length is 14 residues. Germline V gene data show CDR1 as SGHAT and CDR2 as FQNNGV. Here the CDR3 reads CASSLDAGPGGYTF. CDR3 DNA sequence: TGTGCCAGCAGCTTAGACGCGGGGCCTGGGGGCTACACCTTC.

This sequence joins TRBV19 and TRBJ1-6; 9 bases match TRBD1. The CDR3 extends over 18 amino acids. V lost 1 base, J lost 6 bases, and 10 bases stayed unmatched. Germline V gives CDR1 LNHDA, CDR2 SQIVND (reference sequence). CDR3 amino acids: CASSIGRIQGAANSPLHF. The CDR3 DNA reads TGTGCCAGTAGTATAGGCAGGATACAGGGGGCTGCTAATTCACCCCTCCACTTT.

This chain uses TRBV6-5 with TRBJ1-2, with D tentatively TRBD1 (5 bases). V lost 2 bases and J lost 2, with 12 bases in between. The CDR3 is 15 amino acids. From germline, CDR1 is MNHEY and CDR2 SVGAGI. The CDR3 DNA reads TGTGCCAGCAGTTACAGTGGCAGGGTCAACTATGGCTACACCTTC. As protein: CASSYSGRVNYGYTF.

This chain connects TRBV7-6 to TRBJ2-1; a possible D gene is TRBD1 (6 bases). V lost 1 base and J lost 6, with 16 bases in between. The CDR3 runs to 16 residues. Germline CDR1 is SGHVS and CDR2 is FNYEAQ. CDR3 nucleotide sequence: TGTGCCAGCAGCTTAGGGCAGGGGATCTCTCTCAATGAGCAGTTCTTC. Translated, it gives CASSLGQGISLNEQFF.

The CDR3 sequence is CASSFRGRGAYEQYF. CDR3 nucleotide sequence: TGTGCCAGCAGTTTTAGGGGGCGCGGTGCCTACGAGCAGTACTTC. The chain uses TRBV28 and TRBJ2-5, with 7 bases aligning to TRBD1. TRBJ2-7 explains the end of the DNA better; the J call may be wrong. The CDR3 loop spans 15 amino acids. Germline lookup yields CDR1 MDHEN and CDR2 SYDVKM.

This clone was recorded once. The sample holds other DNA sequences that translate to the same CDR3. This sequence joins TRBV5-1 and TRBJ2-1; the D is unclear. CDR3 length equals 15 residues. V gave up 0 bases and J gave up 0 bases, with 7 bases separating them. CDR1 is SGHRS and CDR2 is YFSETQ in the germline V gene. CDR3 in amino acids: CASSLGWSSYNEQFF. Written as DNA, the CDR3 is TGCGCCAGCAGCTTGGGGTGGAGCTCCTACAATGAGCAGTTCTTC. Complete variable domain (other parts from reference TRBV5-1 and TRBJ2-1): KAGVTQTPRYLIKTRGQQVTLSCSPISGHRSVSWYQQTPGQGLQFLFEYFSETQRNKGNFPGRFSGRQFSNSRSEMNVSTLELGDSALYLCASSLGWSSYNEQFFGPGTRLTVL.

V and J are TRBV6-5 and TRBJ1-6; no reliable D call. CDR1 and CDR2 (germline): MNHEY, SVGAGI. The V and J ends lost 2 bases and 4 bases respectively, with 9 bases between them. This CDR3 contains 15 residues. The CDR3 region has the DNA TGTGCCAGCAGTTACCGGCAGCCTTATAATTCACCCCTCCACTTT. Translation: CASSYRQPYNSPLHF.

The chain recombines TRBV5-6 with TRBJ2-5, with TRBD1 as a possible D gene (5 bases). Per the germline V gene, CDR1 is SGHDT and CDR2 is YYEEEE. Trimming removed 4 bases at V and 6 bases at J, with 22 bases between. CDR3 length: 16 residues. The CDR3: CASSLTPSPAGKTQYF. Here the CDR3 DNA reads TGTGCCAGCAGCCTAACCCCTTCCCCGGCAGGGAAGACCCAGTACTTC.

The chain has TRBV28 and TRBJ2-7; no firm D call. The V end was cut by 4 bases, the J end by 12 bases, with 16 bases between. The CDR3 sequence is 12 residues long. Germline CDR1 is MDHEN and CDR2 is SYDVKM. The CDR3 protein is CASSSSKTESYF. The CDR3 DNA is TGTGCCAGCAGTTCCTCGAAGACGGAGTCGTACTTC.

The CDR3, as DNA: TGTGCCTGGGCTAGACTGTCTGCAGATACGCAGTATTTT. Its protein is CAWARLSADTQYF. The chain joins TRBV30 to TRBJ2-3, with D unresolved. The germline V and J ends were trimmed by 5 bases and 4 bases, with 13 bases remaining between them. Germline CDR1 GTSNPN, CDR2 SVGIG (reference sequence). The CDR3 length is 13 residues.

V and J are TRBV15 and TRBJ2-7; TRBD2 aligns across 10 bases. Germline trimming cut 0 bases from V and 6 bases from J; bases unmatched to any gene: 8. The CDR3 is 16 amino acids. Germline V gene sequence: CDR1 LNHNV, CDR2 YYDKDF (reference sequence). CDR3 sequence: CATSREGLAGVGEQYF. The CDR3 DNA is TGTGCCACCAGCAGAGAAGGCCTAGCGGGAGTGGGCGAGCAGTACTTC.

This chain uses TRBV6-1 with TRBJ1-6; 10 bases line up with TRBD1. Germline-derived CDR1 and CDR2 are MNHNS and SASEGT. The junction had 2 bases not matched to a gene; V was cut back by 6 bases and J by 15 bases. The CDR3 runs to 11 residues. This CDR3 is CASRGQGDLHF. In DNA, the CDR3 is TGTGCCAGCAGAGGACAGGGGGACCTCCACTTT.